This T cell receptor (beta chain) came from a study of cytomegalovirus exposure and HLA in healthy donors. Study-level findings and limits: Donors were assumed by presence/absence analyses to have roughly uniform sequencing depth.

This clone was recorded a few times. What it binds is not known. The CDR3 loop spans 11 amino acids. J was trimmed by 7 bases and V by 6 bases; bases with no gene match: 1. Germline assignment: CDR1 ENHRY and CDR2 SYGVKD. In the PCR, 60 Vbeta and 13 Jbeta primers were used. Assay: immunoSEQ multiplex PCR; the TCRdb copy retains only in-frame clones and omits some. The table lists approximately 190,000 clones, around four fifths of them singletons. The chain combines TRBV10-3 with TRBJ2-7; the match to TRBD1 covers 9 bases. Sequenced material: PBMCs. The source of this sequence is a woman aged 18-29 years in good health and CMV-seronegative. The DNA of the CDR3 is TGTGCCATCAGGACAGGGGGTGAGCAGTACTTC. Amino acid sequence: CAIRTGGEQYF.